This TCR beta chain originates from a study of regulatory T cells in long-lasting Graves disease. Background on the study: Graves' patients, newly diagnosed, had taken antithyroid drugs under 3 months. Study-wide results and limits: Persistent Graves' patients possessed reduced TCR diversity relative to recently diagnosed ones.

The time point here: newly diagnosed GD, antithyroid drugs for less than 3 months. From PBMCs, RNA was extracted and then used to make the TCR library. Per the germline V gene, CDR1 is SGHVS and CDR2 is FQNEAQ. Trimming cost V 7 bases and J 3 bases; bases outside gene matches: 4. This CDR3 has 14 amino acids. This clonotype was counted ten times or more. Its antigen is undetermined. For TCR beta, libraries came from iRepertoire HTBI primers and Arm-PCR of CDR3 regions. Per the study methods: Across samples, around 60 TRBV and some 15 TRBJ segments were found. TCRdb ran MiXCR on the multiplex PCR reads and lists one entry per CDR3 protein. TCRdb's processing, not the study's, gives the V and J calls here. This table holds some 330,000 distinct CDR3 sequences, over 9.5% found once. These data were also reused for a study on T cells in Graves' hyperthyroidism and ophthalmopathy.

The input for sequencing was peripheral blood mononuclear cells (PBMCs), taken at new diagnosis, from a patient treated with antithyroid drugs. This TCR came from a woman aged 18-29 years with Graves disease. This rearrangement joins TRBV7-8 to TRBJ2-1, with 9 bases lining up with TRBD1. DNA of the CDR3: TGTGCCAGCATAAGACAGGGGGTCTACAATGAGCAGTTCTTC. Translating it yields CASIRQGVYNEQFF.